A selection of T cell receptor beta chains follows, all from one sample in a study of T-cell reconstitution after alpha-beta-depleted transplantation in children. TCRdb redid the calling of the PCR reads with MiXCR, one entry per CDR3 protein. This repertoire shows under 400,000 distinct CDR3 sequences, approximately 20% found once; its top ten account for 9.5% to 13%. Sample: PBMCs, mostly from graft donor cells, taken 180 days after TCRalphabeta/CD19-depleted stem cell transplant. The receptors originated from a male patient between 10 and 17 years old who had a stem cell transplant for acute lymphoblastic leukemia, so the T cells may come from the graft donor. The CDR3 runs from the conserved cysteine through the conserved F or W. The order of the fields is D gene, V gene, clone size, J gene, CDR3 protein, CDR3 DNA. D genes are given only for firm matches. Clone size is not always given. Where it is, it says once, few, many or a class for expanded clones.

>-|TRBV6-5|-|TRBJ1-5
CASSYVRGPDQPQHF
TGTGCCAGCAGTTATGTCCGGGGCCCCGATCAGCCCCAGCATTTT
>-|TRBV7-9|few|TRBJ2-2
CASSARTTPRTGELFF
TGTGCCAGCAGCGCTCGGACCACCCCGCGCACCGGGGAGCTGTTTTTT
>-|TRBV4-2|few|TRBJ2-3
CASSRDSSPGADTQYF
TGTGCCAGCAGCCGGGACTCGTCCCCCGGGGCAGATACGCAGTATTTT
>-|TRBV5-4|-|TRBJ2-1
CASSDWGTGYNEQFF
TGTGCCAGCAGCGATTGGGGTACAGGGTACAATGAGCAGTTCTTC
>TRBD2|TRBV24-1|-|TRBJ2-2
CATSDSGGKNTGELFF
TGTGCCACCAGTGATTCCGGGGGGAAGAACACCGGGGAGCTGTTTTTT
>TRBD2|TRBV11-2|-|TRBJ2-7
CASREGFSYEQYF
TGTGCCAGCCGGGAGGGGTTCTCCTACGAGCAGTACTTC
>-|TRBV5-1|few|TRBJ2-7
CASSLVSPITYEQYF
TGCGCCAGCAGCTTGGTCAGCCCCATTACCTACGAGCAGTACTTC
>-|TRBV18|few|TRBJ2-5
CASSPIFSPGHFETQYF
TGTGCCAGCTCACCTATCTTCAGCCCAGGGCATTTTGAGACCCAGTACTTC
>-|TRBV4-2|few|TRBJ2-7
CASSQELDYEQYF
TGTGCCAGCAGCCAAGAGTTAGATTACGAGCAGTACTTC
>-|TRBV7-8|few|TRBJ2-1
CASSLVSREQFF
TGTGCCAGCAGCTTAGTTTCCCGTGAGCAGTTCTTC
>-|TRBV9|-|TRBJ2-6
CASSSTAHSGANVLTF
TGTGCCAGCAGTTCCACAGCACACTCTGGGGCCAACGTCCTGACTTTC
>TRBD2|TRBV24-1|-|TRBJ2-1
CATSSPSGSREQFF
TGTGCCACCAGTTCGCCTAGCGGGAGTCGCGAGCAGTTCTTC
>-|TRBV29-1|-|TRBJ2-4
CSVWTVAKNIQYF
TGCAGCGTTTGGACGGTAGCCAAAAACATTCAGTACTTC
>TRBD1|TRBV12-3/TRBV12-4|-|TRBJ1-2
CASSLMAPGQWSYGYTF
TGTGCCAGCAGTTTAATGGCTCCGGGACAGTGGAGTTATGGCTACACCTTC
>-|TRBV7-3|-|TRBJ2-3
CASSLTSPDTQYF
TGTGCCAGCAGCTTAACGTCTCCAGATACGCAGTATTTT
>TRBD1|TRBV24-1|-|TRBJ2-7
CATSCDRDRDLHEQYF
TGTGCCACCAGTTGCGATCGGGACAGGGATCTCCACGAGCAGTACTTC
>TRBD1|TRBV11-2|few|TRBJ2-7
CASRLNRDRAYEQYF
TGTGCCAGCAGGCTGAACCGGGACAGAGCCTACGAGCAGTACTTC
>-|TRBV7-9|-|TRBJ2-7
CASSLTRTASYEQYF
TGTGCCAGCAGTCTTACCCGGACAGCATCCTACGAGCAGTACTTC
>-|TRBV11-2|-|TRBJ1-4
CASSLGTAKEKLFF
TGTGCCAGCAGCTTAGGGACGGCCAAAGAAAAGCTGTTTTTT
>TRBD2|TRBV3-1|-|TRBJ2-4
CAICVGLALTYLAKNIQYF
TGTGCCATCTGTGTCGGACTAGCCCTAACTTATTTAGCCAAAAACATTCAGTACTTC